These T cell receptor beta chains were read from a single sample in a study of early T cells in non-severe SARS-CoV-2 infection. In TCRdb, the 5' RACE reads were re-called with MiXCR into one record per CDR3 protein. The data contain 100,000 to 150,000 distinct CDR3 sequences, approximately 15% of them singletons. Sample: whole blood. The receptors were sampled from an adult who was a healthcare worker with PCR-confirmed SARS-CoV-2 infection or an uninfected control (not recorded which). Each CDR3 is given without its conserved first and last residue.

J gene: TRBJ2-1
V gene: TRBV7-3
CDR3 protein: ASSTGTSGEFYNEQF

J gene: TRBJ2-3
V gene: TRBV6-4
CDR3 protein: ASSEDGTSMDTQY

J gene: TRBJ2-3
V gene: TRBV7-9
CDR3 protein: ASSFQAADTQY

J gene: TRBJ2-1
V gene: TRBV9
CDR3 protein: ASSSARLAGGPNIVRNEQF

J gene: TRBJ1-2
V gene: TRBV12-3/TRBV12-4
CDR3 protein: ASSLGQVNGYT

J gene: TRBJ1-1
V gene: TRBV29-1
CDR3 protein: SVVGSLNTEAF

J gene: TRBJ2-2
V gene: TRBV3-1
CDR3 protein: ASSQDGPGHTGELF

J gene: TRBJ1-1
V gene: TRBV12-3/TRBV12-4
CDR3 protein: ASSPRPANTEAF

J gene: TRBJ2-7
V gene: TRBV11-2
CDR3 protein: ASSSGTGGYEQY

J gene: TRBJ2-2
V gene: TRBV9
CDR3 protein: ASSPATVIGELF

J gene: TRBJ2-7
V gene: TRBV30
CDR3 protein: AWRTVYEQY

J gene: TRBJ2-5
V gene: TRBV4-2
CDR3 protein: ASSQEGAGGPETQY

J gene: TRBJ1-1
V gene: TRBV6-4
CDR3 protein: ASSLRMSTTEAF

J gene: TRBJ2-7
V gene: TRBV5-4
CDR3 protein: ASRGDTSRVGEQY

J gene: TRBJ2-3
V gene: TRBV20-1
CDR3 protein: SATGTSGGALTDTQY

J gene: TRBJ2-2
V gene: TRBV6-6
CDR3 protein: ASSPISEGKGNTGELF

J gene: TRBJ2-1
V gene: TRBV9
CDR3 protein: ASSPGGGSYEQF

J gene: TRBJ2-7
V gene: TRBV21-1
CDR3 protein: ASSNLPPGQGTSGVLREQY

J gene: TRBJ2-5
V gene: TRBV3-1
CDR3 protein: ASSPRGREETQY

J gene: TRBJ1-6
V gene: TRBV27
CDR3 protein: ASNMWGGDSPLH

J gene: TRBJ1-2
V gene: TRBV7-9
CDR3 protein: ASSFMGQDNYGYT

J gene: TRBJ1-4
V gene: TRBV5-1
CDR3 protein: ASSSPGAEKLF

J gene: TRBJ2-3
V gene: TRBV6-5
CDR3 protein: ASSYRFEDTQY

J gene: TRBJ2-5
V gene: TRBV2
CDR3 protein: ASSFLQGGLETQY

J gene: TRBJ1-6
V gene: TRBV18
CDR3 protein: ASSPLQKDSPLH

J gene: TRBJ1-2
V gene: TRBV5-6
CDR3 protein: ASSLGTDYGYT

J gene: TRBJ2-3
V gene: TRBV10-3
CDR3 protein: AISETSGDAPGTQY

J gene: TRBJ1-3
V gene: TRBV18
CDR3 protein: ASSEQGSSGNTIY

J gene: TRBJ2-3
V gene: TRBV4-1
CDR3 protein: ASSQVPGPDQHTQY

J gene: TRBJ1-2
V gene: TRBV3-1
CDR3 protein: ASSLGQGIGYT

J gene: TRBJ2-2
V gene: TRBV6-2/TRBV6-3
CDR3 protein: ASSQDREVGELF

J gene: TRBJ2-7
V gene: TRBV6-5
CDR3 protein: ASRGTGPPYEQY

J gene: TRBJ2-2
V gene: TRBV30
CDR3 protein: AWKIAGVTGELF

J gene: TRBJ1-2
V gene: TRBV7-9
CDR3 protein: ASSGQGANYGYT

J gene: TRBJ2-1
V gene: TRBV3-1
CDR3 protein: ASSQFRLRGNYNEQF

J gene: TRBJ1-4
V gene: TRBV6-1
CDR3 protein: ASRTGQGVVKLF

J gene: TRBJ2-7
V gene: TRBV18
CDR3 protein: ASSSDRGGYEQY

J gene: TRBJ1-6
V gene: TRBV11-2
CDR3 protein: ASSLFSQGIGSPLH

J gene: TRBJ1-6
V gene: TRBV18
CDR3 protein: ASNSGTARNSPLH

J gene: TRBJ1-2
V gene: TRBV30
CDR3 protein: AWSVRGRDYT